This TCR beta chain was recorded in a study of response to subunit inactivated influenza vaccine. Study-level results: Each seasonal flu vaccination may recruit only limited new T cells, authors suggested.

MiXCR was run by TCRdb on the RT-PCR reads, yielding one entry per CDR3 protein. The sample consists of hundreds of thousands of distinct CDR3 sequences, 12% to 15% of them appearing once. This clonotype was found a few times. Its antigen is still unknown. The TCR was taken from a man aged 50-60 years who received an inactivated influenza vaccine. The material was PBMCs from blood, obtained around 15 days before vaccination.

The CDR3 sequence is CASSQELASNEQFF. The CDR3 DNA reads as TGCGCCAGCAGCCAAGAGCTAGCATCCAATGAGCAGTTCTTC. The chain uses TRBV4-1 and TRBJ2-1; a possible D gene is TRBD2 (5 bases). From germline, CDR1 is MGHRA and CDR2 YSYEKL. There are 14 residues in the CDR3. Trimming pared 0 bases from V and 6 bases from J, leaving 9 bases between.